This is a list of T cell receptor beta chains from one sample in a study of identical twins. TCRdb reprocessed the 5' RACE reads with MiXCR, giving one entry per CDR3 protein. The repertoire holds approximately 590,000 distinct CDR3 sequences, roughly 9.9% seen once, with roughly 3% in the top ten. These data were likewise used in another study, on yellow fever vaccine responses in identical twins.

The specimen was PBMCs. These receptors all stem from a young woman in good health. Each CDR3 is given with its conserved first and last residue. Each record gives: J gene, V gene, D gene, CDR3 protein. A D gene is named only where the DNA matches it firmly.

J: TRBJ1-2; V: TRBV14; D: NA; CDR3: CASSQGFENYGYTF
J: TRBJ2-3; V: TRBV7-2; D: NA; CDR3: CASSLLMVVTDTQYF
J: TRBJ2-1; V: TRBV4-2; D: TRBD1; CDR3: CASSPRLLGGQGNPNEQFF
J: TRBJ2-2; V: TRBV5-1; D: NA; CDR3: CASSGGAKNTGELFF
J: TRBJ2-7; V: TRBV29-1; D: NA; CDR3: CSVEWVGANEQYF
J: TRBJ1-2; V: TRBV7-9; D: TRBD1; CDR3: CASSPRTGIRGYTF
J: TRBJ2-6; V: TRBV20-1; D: TRBD1; CDR3: CSAREGQGRSGANVLTF
J: TRBJ1-2; V: TRBV28; D: NA; CDR3: CASSFIVGPYGYTF
J: TRBJ1-6; V: TRBV12-3/TRBV12-4; D: TRBD1; CDR3: CASSLGGQGTNSPLHF
J: TRBJ2-7; V: TRBV10-3; D: NA; CDR3: CAISESFTSTEQYF
J: TRBJ2-5; V: TRBV20-1; D: TRBD1; CDR3: CSARDILPSRQGAGTQYF
J: TRBJ2-7; V: TRBV3-1; D: TRBD1; CDR3: CASSPADRRSYEQYF
J: TRBJ2-7; V: TRBV29-1; D: TRBD1; CDR3: CSVDRTGGSEQYF
J: TRBJ2-1; V: TRBV7-2; D: NA; CDR3: CASSLPTTLEGHNEQFF
J: TRBJ2-1; V: TRBV11-1; D: TRBD2; CDR3: CASSSTLGIAGGPGEQFF
J: TRBJ2-7; V: TRBV25-1; D: NA; CDR3: CASRGWTAYEQYF
J: TRBJ1-1; V: TRBV12-3/TRBV12-4; D: NA; CDR3: CASSPRGVGNTEAFF
J: TRBJ1-1; V: TRBV28; D: NA; CDR3: CASSLSIGNTEAFF
J: TRBJ1-1; V: TRBV12-3/TRBV12-4; D: NA; CDR3: CASSMGALLNTEAFF
J: TRBJ2-7; V: TRBV11-2; D: NA; CDR3: CASSLVMGSPSEQYF
J: TRBJ1-6; V: TRBV5-1; D: NA; CDR3: CASRRDNSPLHF
J: TRBJ2-7; V: TRBV3-1; D: NA; CDR3: CASSQTQGSGEQYF
J: TRBJ2-5; V: TRBV2; D: NA; CDR3: CASVGWETQYF
J: TRBJ2-7; V: TRBV4-1; D: TRBD1; CDR3: CASSQNRGTYEQYF
J: TRBJ2-2; V: TRBV6-2/TRBV6-3; D: TRBD2; CDR3: CASSPIAGWDTWELFF
J: TRBJ2-4; V: TRBV5-1; D: TRBD1; CDR3: CASSWTGFLAKNIQYF